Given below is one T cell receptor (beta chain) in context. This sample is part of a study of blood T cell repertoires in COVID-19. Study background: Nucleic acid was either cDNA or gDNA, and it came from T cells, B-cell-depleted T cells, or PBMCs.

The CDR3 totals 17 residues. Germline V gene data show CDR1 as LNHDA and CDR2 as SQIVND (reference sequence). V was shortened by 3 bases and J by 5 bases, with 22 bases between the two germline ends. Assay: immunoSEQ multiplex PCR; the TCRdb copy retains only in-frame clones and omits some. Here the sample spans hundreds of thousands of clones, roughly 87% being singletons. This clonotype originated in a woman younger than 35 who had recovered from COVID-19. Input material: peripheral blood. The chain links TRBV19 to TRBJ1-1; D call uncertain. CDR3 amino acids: CASSMAGPPNQWTEAFF. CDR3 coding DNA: TGTGCCAGTAGTATGGCTGGTCCACCGAACCAGTGGACTGAAGCTTTCTTT.